One and the same sample provided the 5 T cell receptor beta chains below, sequenced in a study of OX40 agonist ivuxolimab in advanced cancers. The library relied on the immunoSEQ multiplex PCR assay. The source is immuneACCESS, and TCRdb retained only in-frame sequences with V and J called. Part of the clones is not carried over; for the studies checked, unresolved V genes explain less than half of this, and the remainder is unexplained. This sample holds 50,000 to 65,000 clones; roughly nine tenths were observed only once. The top ten hold approximately 6.8% of the sample. The sequencing used CD4+ or CD8+ T cells sorted from blood, collected in a trial of the OX40 agonist ivuxolimab. The source is an adult with an advanced solid tumor such as melanoma, head and neck, liver or kidney cancer.

The chain employs TRBV30 and TRBJ1-5; TRBD1 agrees at 10 bases. Trimming took 5 bases from V and 1 from J; bases not matched to a gene: 8. CDR3 length: 16 amino acids. The germline gives CDR1 GTSNPN, CDR2 SVGIG (reference sequence). CDR3 region: CAWGQGGPWSNQPQHF. The CDR3 DNA is TGTGCCTGGGGACAGGGGGGGCCATGGAGCAATCAGCCCCAGCATTTT.

The genes are TRBV9 and TRBJ1-3, with 10 bases matching TRBD1. The CDR3 runs 17 residues. Germline V lookup: CDR1 SGDLS, CDR2 YYNGEE. V lost 3 bases and J lost 1; bases outside the gene matches: 7. The CDR3 is CASSDRTGGRSGNTIYF. The CDR3 nucleotides are TGTGCCAGCAGCGACCGGACAGGGGGAAGGTCTGGAAACACCATATATTTT.

The chain links TRBV5-8 to TRBJ2-2; no firm D call. CDR1 is SGHTS and CDR2 is YDEGEE in the germline V gene. The CDR3 loop spans 14 amino acids. V lost 0 bases and J 13 bases, leaving 16 bases between the germline ends. CDR3 DNA sequence: TGTGCCAGCAGCTTGGTGGCGATGGAATTCGGGCTGTTTTTT. Translation gives CASSLVAMEFGLFF.

The chain joins TRBV7-9 to TRBJ2-2; the D is unclear. The CDR3 has 13 amino acids. V gave up 2 bases and J gave up 7 bases, with 8 bases separating them. Germline V gives CDR1 SEHNR, CDR2 FQNEAQ (reference sequence). This chain's CDR3 is CASSLTVGGELFF. DNA for the CDR3: TGTGCCAGCAGCTTAACGGTTGGCGGGGAGCTGTTTTTT.

This clone was seen a single time. The V and J genes are TRBV5-4 and TRBJ2-1; 8 nucleotides match TRBD2. The V gene end was trimmed by 1 base and the J gene end by 5 bases; junction bases not matched to a gene: 5. CDR1 and CDR2 from the germline V gene are SGHNT and YYREEE (reference sequence). The CDR3 sequence is 15 residues long. Here the CDR3 reads CASSLFRGGDNEQFF. The CDR3 DNA reads as TGTGCCAGCAGCTTGTTCCGGGGGGGCGACAATGAGCAGTTCTTC.